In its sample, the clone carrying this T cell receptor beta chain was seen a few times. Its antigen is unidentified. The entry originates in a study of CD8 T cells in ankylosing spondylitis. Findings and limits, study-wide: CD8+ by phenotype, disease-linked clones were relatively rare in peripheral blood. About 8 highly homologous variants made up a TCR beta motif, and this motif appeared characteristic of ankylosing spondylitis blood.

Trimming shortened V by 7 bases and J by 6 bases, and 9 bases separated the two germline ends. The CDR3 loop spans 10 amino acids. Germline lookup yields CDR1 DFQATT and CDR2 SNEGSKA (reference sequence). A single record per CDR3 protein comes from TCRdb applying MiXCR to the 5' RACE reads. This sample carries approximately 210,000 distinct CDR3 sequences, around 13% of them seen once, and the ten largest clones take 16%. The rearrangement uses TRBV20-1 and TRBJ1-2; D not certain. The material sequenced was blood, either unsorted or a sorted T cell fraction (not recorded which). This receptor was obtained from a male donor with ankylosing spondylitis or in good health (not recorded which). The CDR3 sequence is CSVEVDGYTF. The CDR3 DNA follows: TGCAGTGTCGAGGTGGATGGCTACACCTTC.